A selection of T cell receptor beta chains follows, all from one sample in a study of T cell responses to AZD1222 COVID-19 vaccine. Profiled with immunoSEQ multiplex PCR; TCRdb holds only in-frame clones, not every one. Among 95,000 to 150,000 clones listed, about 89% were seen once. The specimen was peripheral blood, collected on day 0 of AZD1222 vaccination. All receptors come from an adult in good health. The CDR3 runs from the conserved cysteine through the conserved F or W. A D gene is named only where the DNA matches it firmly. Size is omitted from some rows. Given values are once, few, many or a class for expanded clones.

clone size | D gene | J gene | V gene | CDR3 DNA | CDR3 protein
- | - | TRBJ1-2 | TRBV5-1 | TGCGCCAGCAGCCCTAGGGACGGCTTAGGCTACACCTTC | CASSPRDGLGYTF
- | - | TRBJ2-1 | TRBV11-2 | TGTGCCAGCAGCTTATCCCCGGGACCCACCTCCTACAATGAGCAGTTCTTC | CASSLSPGPTSYNEQFF
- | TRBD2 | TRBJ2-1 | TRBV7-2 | TGTGCCAGCAGCACCGGACTAGCGAGGCCCTACAATGAGCAGTTCTTC | CASSTGLARPYNEQFF
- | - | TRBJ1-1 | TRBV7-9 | TGTGCCAGCAGCCTGCAGTCGAACACTGAAGCTTTCTTT | CASSLQSNTEAFF
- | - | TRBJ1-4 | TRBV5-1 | TGCGCCAGCAGCTTGGGAGATGAAAAACTGTTTTTT | CASSLGDEKLFF
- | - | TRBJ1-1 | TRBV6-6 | TGTGCCAGCAGTTACGACACTGAAGCTTTCTTT | CASSYDTEAFF
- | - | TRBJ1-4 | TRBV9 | TGTGCCAGCAGCGTAGGGACACGATCAACTAATGAAAAACTGTTTTTT | CASSVGTRSTNEKLFF
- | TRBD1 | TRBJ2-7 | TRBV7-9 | TGTGCCAGCAGTCATACTACAGGGGTTGGCGAGCAGTACTTC | CASSHTTGVGEQYF
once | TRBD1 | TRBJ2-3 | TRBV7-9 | TGTGCCAGCAGCCTGACAGGGGGCACAGATACGCAGTATTTT | CASSLTGGTDTQYF
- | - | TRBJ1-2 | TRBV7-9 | TGTGCCAGCAGCTTAAAAAGTTCCGACGGGAACTATGGCTACACCTTC | CASSLKSSDGNYGYTF
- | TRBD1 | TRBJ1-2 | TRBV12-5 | TGTGCTAGTGGTGCCGACAGGGCTCGTCATGATGGCTACACCTTC | CASGADRARHDGYTF
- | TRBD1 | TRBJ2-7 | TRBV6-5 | TGTGCCAGCAGCGCAGGGGGCTACGAGCAGTACTTC | CASSAGGYEQYF
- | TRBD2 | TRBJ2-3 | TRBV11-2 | TGTGCCAGCAGCAGACTAGCGGGAGTGTACGATACGCAGTATTTT | CASSRLAGVYDTQYF
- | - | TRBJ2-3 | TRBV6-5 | TGTGCCAGCAGTTACTCACCGCTAGAATCAGATACGCAGTATTTT | CASSYSPLESDTQYF
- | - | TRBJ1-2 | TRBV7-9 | TGTGCCAGCAGTAATATAATCGGGAACTATGGCTACACCTTC | CASSNIIGNYGYTF
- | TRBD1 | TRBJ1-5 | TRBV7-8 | TGTGCCAGCAGCTTAGAGACAGGGACAAACCAGCCCCAGCATTTT | CASSLETGTNQPQHF
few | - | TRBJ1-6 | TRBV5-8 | TGTGCCAGCAGCCTCAGGGTGAAGACTTCACCCCTCCACTTT | CASSLRVKTSPLHF
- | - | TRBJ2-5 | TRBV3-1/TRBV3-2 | TGTGCCAGCAGCCAGCCTATTTCGTACCAAGAGACCCAGTACTTC | CASSQPISYQETQYF
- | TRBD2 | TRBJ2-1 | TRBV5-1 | TGCGCCAGCAGTAGCCCTCTAGCGGGAAAGTTAGGTGAGCAGTTCTTC | CASSSPLAGKLGEQFF
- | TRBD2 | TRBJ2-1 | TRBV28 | TGTGCCAGCAGTTTACCCCCCTCGCGGGGGAGCTCCTACAATGAGCAGTTCTTC | CASSLPPSRGSSYNEQFF
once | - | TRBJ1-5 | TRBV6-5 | TGTGCCAGCAGCCCGGGGGGGTATCAGCCCCAGCATTTT | CASSPGGYQPQHF
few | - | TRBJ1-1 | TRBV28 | TGTGCCAGCAGATGGACCTTGAACACTGAAGCTTTCTTT | CASRWTLNTEAFF
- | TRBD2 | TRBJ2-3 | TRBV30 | TGTGCCCTCCAGAGCGGGACCGGCACAGATACGCAGTATTTT | CALQSGTGTDTQYF
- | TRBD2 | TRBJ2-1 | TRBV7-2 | TGTGCCAGCAGCTTAATGACTAGCGGGGATACCTACAATGAGCAGTTCTTC | CASSLMTSGDTYNEQFF
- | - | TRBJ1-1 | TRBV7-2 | TGTGCCAGCAGCGTCCACAGGGACGCTTTCTTT | CASSVHRDAFF
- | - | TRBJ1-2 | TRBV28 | TGTGCCAGCAGTAAGACGACAGGCAACTATGGCTACACCTTC | CASSKTTGNYGYTF
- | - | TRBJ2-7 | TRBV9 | TGTGCCAGCAGCGTAGGTACAGGACTTTCACCCTACGAGCAGTACTTC | CASSVGTGLSPYEQYF
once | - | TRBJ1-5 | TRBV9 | TGTGCCAGCAGCGTAGAAGGGGAGGGGAATCAGCCCCAGCATTTT | CASSVEGEGNQPQHF
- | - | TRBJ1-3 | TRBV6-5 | TGTGCCAGCAGTTACTTCGGGACGCGTGAAGGAAACACCATATATTTT | CASSYFGTREGNTIYF
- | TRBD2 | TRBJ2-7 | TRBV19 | TGTGCCAGTAGTATAAGCCCTAGCGGGAGCTACGAGCAGTACTTC | CASSISPSGSYEQYF
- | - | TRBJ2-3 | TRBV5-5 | TGTGCCAGCAGCCTTCCCATCGAGCGGGTCACAGATACGCAGTATTTT | CASSLPIERVTDTQYF
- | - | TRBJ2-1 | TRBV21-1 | TGTGCCAGCAGCACAGCGGGACTCGATGAGCAGTTCTTC | CASSTAGLDEQFF
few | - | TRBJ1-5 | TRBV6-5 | TGTGCCAGCAGTTACGCATGGGGAGAACTCAATCAGCCCCAGCATTTT | CASSYAWGELNQPQHF
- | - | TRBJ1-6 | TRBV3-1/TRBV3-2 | TGTGCCAGCAGCCAAGAAAGGGAGGGAGCACCCCTCCACTTT | CASSQEREGAPLHF
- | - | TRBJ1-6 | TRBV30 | TGTGCCTGGAGCTCAAATTATAAGAATTCACCCCTCCACTTT | CAWSSNYKNSPLHF
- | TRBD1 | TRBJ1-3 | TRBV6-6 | TGTGCCAGCAGTACCTTCGACAGGGTTGGAAACACCATATATTTT | CASSTFDRVGNTIYF
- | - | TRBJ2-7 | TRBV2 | TGTGCCAGCAGCCAGGACTCTTTTCGCGAGCAGTACTTC | CASSQDSFREQYF
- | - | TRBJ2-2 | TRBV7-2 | TGTGCCAGCAGCCCAGATTACACCGGGGAGCTGTTTTTT | CASSPDYTGELFF
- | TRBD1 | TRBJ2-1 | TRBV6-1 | TGTGCCAGCAGTGAAGCGGTAGGGACAGAATACAATGAGCAGTTCTTC | CASSEAVGTEYNEQFF
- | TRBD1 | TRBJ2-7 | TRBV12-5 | TGTGCTAGTGGTATACAGGGGACGTCCTACGAGCAGTACTTC | CASGIQGTSYEQYF
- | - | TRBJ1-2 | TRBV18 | TGTGCCAGCTCACCTGGGGAAGCTTATGGCTACACCTTC | CASSPGEAYGYTF
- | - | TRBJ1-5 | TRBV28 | TGTGCCAGCAGAGGAACAGGGACGAGTCAGCCCCAGCATTTT | CASRGTGTSQPQHF